This is a list of T cell receptor beta chains from one sample in a study of T cell repertoires in cytomegalovirus infection. One entry per CDR3 protein results from TCRdb running MiXCR on the reads. The sample includes fewer than 1,000,000 distinct CDR3 sequences, approximately 30% of them seen just once. No antigen has been identified for these receptors. Sequencing used cultured CD8+ T cells from PBMCs, obtained from culture after CMV antigen stimulation. The receptors were gathered from a human donor in good health (CMV status not recorded). Some clones in this sample may be carry-over from other donors' samples. The CDR3 runs from the conserved cysteine through the conserved F or W. Fields, in order: J gene, D gene, CDR3 length, clone size, V gene, CDR3 DNA, CDR3 protein. The D gene is left open where the match is weak. For some rows the clone size is stated as once, few or many, or as a class when expanded; others skip it.

TRBJ1-5	-	13	-	TRBV6-1	TGTGCCAGCAGAAGGGCGGTAAATCAGCCCCAGCATTTT	CASRRAVNQPQHF
TRBJ2-1	-	14	few	TRBV6-1	TGTGCCAGCAGTGAAGGTGCCCGGTCGGATGAGCAGTTCTTC	CASSEGARSDEQFF
TRBJ1-3	-	18	few	TRBV18	TGTGCCAGCTCACCACCTATACGGCCCGAGGGGATGCGGAACACCATATATTTT	CASSPPIRPEGMRNTIYF
TRBJ2-1	-	17	many	TRBV7-9	TGTGCCAGCAGCTTAAGGTTACGTCAAGGGGATTACAATGAGCAGTTCTTC	CASSLRLRQGDYNEQFF
TRBJ1-5	-	16	-	TRBV4-1	TGCGCCAGCAGCCTATCGCTAGGACGGAGCAATCAGCCCCAGCATTTT	CASSLSLGRSNQPQHF
TRBJ2-3	TRBD1	14	-	TRBV6-1	TGTGCCAGCAGGGACGGGACAGCAACAGATACGCAGTATTTT	CASRDGTATDTQYF
TRBJ2-5	-	15	few	TRBV7-6	TGTGCCAGCAGCTCGGAACCTGACAACGGAGAGACCCAGTACTTC	CASSSEPDNGETQYF
TRBJ2-5	-	15	many	TRBV7-8	TGTGCCAGCAGCGTTAATCTGGGATTCGGAGAGACCCAGTACTTC	CASSVNLGFGETQYF
TRBJ1-4	-	15	-	TRBV7-9	TGTGCCAGCAGCTTACCCGACGTAACTAATGAAAAACTGTTTTTT	CASSLPDVTNEKLFF
TRBJ2-7	TRBD2	15	-	TRBV3-1	TGTGCCAGCAGCCAAGAACTAGCGGTATTCTACGAGCAGTACTTC	CASSQELAVFYEQYF
TRBJ2-5	TRBD2	20	few	TRBV6-1	TGTGCCAGCAGCCAATATCCTCCGGGACTAGCGGGGGAGTATGAAGAGACCCAGTACTTC	CASSQYPPGLAGEYEETQYF
TRBJ1-2	TRBD1	14	many	TRBV29-1	TGCAGCGTTCCTGGACAGGGGGCTTGGTATGGCTACACCTTC	CSVPGQGAWYGYTF
TRBJ2-4	TRBD1	12	-	TRBV5-5	TGTGCCAGCCAGGGACAGGAGAACATTCAGTACTTC	CASQGQENIQYF
TRBJ1-6	-	16	-	TRBV13	TGTGCCAGCAGCATAGGGGTTAGCTCCTATAATTCACCCCTCCACTTT	CASSIGVSSYNSPLHF
TRBJ2-1	TRBD2	18	-	TRBV9	TGTGCCAGCAGCCACCGGCGGGCGGGGGACGTAAGTTACAATGAGCAGTTCTTC	CASSHRRAGDVSYNEQFF
TRBJ2-2	TRBD2	21	few	TRBV27	TGTGCCAGCAGTCCACACCCAAGACTAGCGGGGGGGCCTCCGAACACCGGGGAGCTGTTTTTT	CASSPHPRLAGGPPNTGELFF
TRBJ2-1	TRBD2	16	-	TRBV4-2	TGTGCCACCTCAATCCTAGCGGGGGGGAAAATCAATGAGCAGTTCTTC	CATSILAGGKINEQFF
TRBJ2-1	-	12	-	TRBV24-1	TGTGCCACCAGTGATTTGGGGGGGAAGCAGTTCTTC	CATSDLGGKQFF
TRBJ1-6	-	14	few	TRBV9	TGTGCCAGCAGCGACCGGGACTGGGATTCACCCCTCCACTTT	CASSDRDWDSPLHF
TRBJ2-1	-	12	-	TRBV29-1	TGCAGCGTTGCGTCAGCATACAATGAGCAGTTCTTC	CSVASAYNEQFF
TRBJ2-4	TRBD1	16	-	TRBV6-1	TGTGCCAGCAGTGACCCGACAGGGGGAGGCAAAAACATTCAGTACTTC	CASSDPTGGGKNIQYF
TRBJ1-5	TRBD1	16	few	TRBV6-1	TGTGCCAGCAGTGCCCATGAGACAGGGGGCGGTCAGCCCCAGCATTTT	CASSAHETGGGQPQHF
TRBJ2-1	TRBD2	18	few	TRBV6-1	TGTGCCAGCAGCCAGGGGACTAGCGGGGCCAGCTCCTACAATGAGCAGTTCTTC	CASSQGTSGASSYNEQFF
TRBJ1-1	-	13	-	TRBV28	TGTGCCAGCACCCTTGGAGGGATTGGTGAAGCTTTCTTT	CASTLGGIGEAFF
TRBJ1-1	-	11	many	TRBV12-3/TRBV12-4	TGTGCCAGCAGCCCGGGGGATCGAGCTTTCTTT	CASSPGDRAFF
TRBJ1-5	-	15	-	TRBV12-5	TGTGCTAGTGGTTTGACAGGGATTGGCAATCAGCCCCAGCATTTT	CASGLTGIGNQPQHF
TRBJ1-1	-	14	-	TRBV7-3	TGTGCCAGCAGCTGGTCCGTGGGCGCCACTGAAGCTTTCTTT	CASSWSVGATEAFF
TRBJ1-1	-	13	many	TRBV6-2/TRBV6-3	TGTGCCAGCAGTTACCTGGGACAAACTGAAGCTTTCTTT	CASSYLGQTEAFF
TRBJ2-7	-	15	-	TRBV7-6	TGTGCCAGCAGCATTAACCTCGGGACCACCTACGAGCAGTACTTC	CASSINLGTTYEQYF
TRBJ1-1	-	15	-	TRBV18	TGTGCCAGCTCTCCGGGGGGGCAGACAAACACTGAAGCTTTCTTT	CASSPGGQTNTEAFF
TRBJ1-4	TRBD1	17	many	TRBV7-2	TGTGCCAGCAGAAAAGTGGCAGGGGGAACAACTAATGAAAAACTGTTTTTT	CASRKVAGGTTNEKLFF
TRBJ1-4	-	15	few	TRBV20-1	TGCAGTGCTAGACACTCTGGGATGATTAATGAAAAACTGTTTTTT	CSARHSGMINEKLFF
TRBJ1-5	-	19	-	TRBV6-2/TRBV6-3	TGTGTCAGCAGCACCATATTAGGACCTTACTCTGGTAGCAATCAGCCCCAGCATTTT	CVSSTILGPYSGSNQPQHF
TRBJ1-5	TRBD1	18	-	TRBV12-3/TRBV12-4	TGTGCCAGCAGTTTAGGTGACAGGGTCACCTATAGCAATCAGTCCCAGCATTTT	CASSLGDRVTYSNQSQHF
TRBJ1-5	TRBD1	18	few	TRBV6-2/TRBV6-3	TGTGCCAGCAGTTACCGGGACAGGGGGCCTCGTGATAATCAGCCCCAGCATTTT	CASSYRDRGPRDNQPQHF
TRBJ2-5	-	15	many	TRBV7-6	TGTGCCAGCAGCGCGGGCAGGGCTTACCAAGAGACCCAGTACTTC	CASSAGRAYQETQYF
TRBJ1-5	-	19	-	TRBV24-1	TGTGCCACCAGTGATTTTCCGGAATTAAAGTCCCTTAGCAATCAGCCCCAGCATTTT	CATSDFPELKSLSNQPQHF
TRBJ2-1	-	14	few	TRBV3-1	TGTGCCAGCAGCCAAGATAGACCAAACAATGAGCAGTTCTTC	CASSQDRPNNEQFF
TRBJ2-1	-	18	few	TRBV19	TGTGCCAGTAGTATGTTTAAGAAATTCAAGAGCTCCTACAATGAGCAGTTCTTC	CASSMFKKFKSSYNEQFF
TRBJ2-3	TRBD1	14	-	TRBV11-2	TGTGCCAGCAGCCACCGGACAGGGCCAGATACGCAGTATTTT	CASSHRTGPDTQYF
TRBJ1-1	-	15	few	TRBV19	TGTGCCAGTAGTACTCACAGGGAGGTGAACACTGAAGCTTTCTTT	CASSTHREVNTEAFF
TRBJ1-1	-	16	-	TRBV27	TGTGCCAGCAGTTTATCGGGGGTAGGGGAAGGCACTGAAGCTTTCTTT	CASSLSGVGEGTEAFF
TRBJ2-7	-	15	-	TRBV19	TGTGCCAGTAGCCTGTCGATCATAGGGGGCTACGAGCAGTACTTC	CASSLSIIGGYEQYF
TRBJ1-2	TRBD1	16	-	TRBV7-8	TGTGCCAGCAGCTATCCACCAGACAGGGATCATTATGGCTACACCTTC	CASSYPPDRDHYGYTF
TRBJ1-3	-	15	few	TRBV28	TGTGCCAGCAGTTTGGTATTGGATGGAGGAAACACCATATATTTT	CASSLVLDGGNTIYF
TRBJ1-4	TRBD1	16	few	TRBV7-9	TGTGCCAGCATCTCCGAAGGGACAGGGGGCCCGAGAACACTGTTTTTT	CASISEGTGGPRTLFF
TRBJ2-5	TRBD2	15	-	TRBV10-3	TGTGCCACCCGACTAGCGGGGGAGTACCAAGAGACCCAGTACTTC	CATRLAGEYQETQYF
TRBJ2-3	TRBD2	12	few	TRBV6-5	TGTGCCTGCACCGGGGGGGGGGATACGCAGTATTTT	CACTGGGDTQYF
TRBJ2-1	-	16	-	TRBV12-5	TGTGCTAGTGGTTTTCCGGGGTACCCCTCTTACAATGAGCAGTTCTTC	CASGFPGYPSYNEQFF
TRBJ1-5	-	16	-	TRBV6-4	TGTGCCAGCAGTGAATTGGCAGGGGTAACAAATCAGCCCCAGCATTTT	CASSELAGVTNQPQHF
TRBJ1-2	-	17	many	TRBV20-1	TGCAGTGCTAGAGATTTGGGGGCGCCGACAAATAACTATGGCTACACCTTC	CSARDLGAPTNNYGYTF
TRBJ1-1	TRBD1	16	few	TRBV19	TGTGCCAGTAATAATCTTCCGGGACAGGGGGACACTGAAGCTTTCTTT	CASNNLPGQGDTEAFF